Given below is one T cell receptor (beta chain) in context. Its target is not known. The data belong to a study of chemoradiotherapy in HPV16-positive cancers. Notes on the study in general: Candidate HPV-specific clones and E7-related TCR motifs grew in tumor during treatment. HPV-specific T cells were functionally defined from only a couple of HPV16-positive patients.

Repertoires were generated with immunoSEQ multiplex PCR, while TCRdb's copy carries only in-frame clones and drops some. Of 15,000 or so clones in the sample, 55% to 75% were seen once. This TCR was recovered from a human donor with HPV-associated anogenital cancer. The specimen was tumor tissue, collected from a patient who underwent chemoradiotherapy.

CDR3 in amino acids: CASSYGPGVGDGYTF. CDR3 sequence (DNA): TGTGCCAGCAGTTACGGGCCAGGGGTGGGGGATGGCTACACCTTC. The chain employs TRBV6-5 and TRBJ1-2; possible D gene TRBD1, 6 bases. The V end lost 2 bases, the J end lost 6 bases, and 16 bases lay between the germline ends. CDR1 and CDR2 from the germline V gene are MNHEY and SVGAGI. The CDR3 spans 15 residues.